The rows below give T cell receptor beta chains drawn from one sample of a study of blood T cells in healthy people across ages. TCRdb passed the 5' RACE reads through MiXCR, listing each CDR3 protein once. This sample yields some 780,000 distinct CDR3 sequences, of which roughly three fifths are seen a single time; 20% to 30% belongs to the top ten. The sequenced sample was blood. The receptors come from a middle-aged man in good health. Both conserved end residues are part of each CDR3. The D gene is left open where the match is weak. Expanded clones are given a class, and other clones once, few, many or no size at all.

d_call,v_call,clone_size,j_call,cdr3_nt,cdr3_aa
TRBD1,TRBV9,.,TRBJ2-1,TGTGCCAGCAGCGTAGCATCAAGGGGGCGTGGGGCCAATGAGCAGTTCTTC,CASSVASRGRGANEQFF
TRBD1,TRBV24-1,few,TRBJ1-2,TGTGCCACCAGTGATCACACAGGGGGCGGAAGCTATGGCTACACCTTC,CATSDHTGGGSYGYTF
.,TRBV4-3,.,TRBJ2-3,TGCGCCAGCAGCCAAGATGCTAGCCGAGATACGCAGTATTTT,CASSQDASRDTQYF
TRBD1,TRBV6-5,.,TRBJ1-2,TGTGCCAGCAGTTACTCCTGGACAGGGGGAGTTAACTATGGCTACACCTTC,CASSYSWTGGVNYGYTF
TRBD1,TRBV5-1,.,TRBJ2-7,TGTGCCAGCAGCTTGGACGGGACAGGGTCGTACGAGCAGTACTTC,CASSLDGTGSYEQYF
TRBD2,TRBV10-3,.,TRBJ2-7,TGTGCCATCACCGGAGTGAGCGGGAGATCCCCCTTCAATGAGCAGTACTTC,CAITGVSGRSPFNEQYF
.,TRBV7-9,few,TRBJ1-4,TGTGCCAGCAGCCAGGGGACTGAAAATGAAAAACTGTTTTTT,CASSQGTENEKLFF
.,TRBV7-9,.,TRBJ2-3,TGTGCCAGCAGCTTAGCCGCAGGCCGTTTACTCACAGATACGCAGTATTTT,CASSLAAGRLLTDTQYF
.,TRBV18,.,TRBJ1-2,TGTGCCAGCTCACCACCGGGGGATGGCTACACCTTC,CASSPPGDGYTF
TRBD2,TRBV29-1,.,TRBJ2-7,TGCAGCGTTGAAGATCGGCTAGCGGGCCTTCCCTACGAGCAGTACTTC,CSVEDRLAGLPYEQYF
.,TRBV11-3,.,TRBJ2-5,TGTGCCAGCAGCTCCCGAACCCCCCTGGGGGCTCGAGAGACCCAGTACTTC,CASSSRTPLGARETQYF